Following are 16 T cell receptor beta chains from one sample sequenced in a study of cytomegalovirus exposure and HLA in healthy donors. With 60 Vbeta and 13 Jbeta primers, the PCR was carried out. The protocol was immunoSEQ multiplex PCR, while the TCRdb copy is restricted to in-frame clones and leaves out a portion. The sample records 100,000 or so clones, around three quarters being singletons. Sequencing was carried out using PBMCs. The receptors were sampled from a human donor in good health.

This clone was counted a single time. V usage is TRBV5-1 and J usage is TRBJ1-4; TRBD1 might be the D (5 bases). The CDR3 spans 16 residues. In germline, CDR1 is SGHRS, CDR2 YFSETQ. V lost 6 bases and J lost 8, with 23 bases in between. The CDR3 sequence: CASTPSIGGRKEKLFF. CDR3 in DNA: TGCGCCAGCACCCCTTCGATCGGGGGACGGAAGGAAAAACTGTTTTTT. Filled out from reference TRBV5-1 and TRBJ1-4, the complete variable domain reads KAGVTQTPRYLIKTRGQQVTLSCSPISGHRSVSWYQQTPGQGLQFLFEYFSETQRNKGNFPGRFSGRQFSNSRSEMNVSTLELGDSALYLCASTPSIGGRKEKLFFGSGTQLSVL.

The V call is TRBV7-2, the J call TRBJ2-2; 8 bases line up with TRBD1. The CDR3 runs 16 residues. Germline CDR1 reads SGHTA; CDR2 reads FQGNSA. Trimming cost V 3 bases and J 6 bases; bases outside gene matches: 9. The CDR3 is CASSLGGQGGSGELFF. CDR3 nucleotide sequence: TGTGCCAGCAGCTTGGGCGGACAGGGTGGATCCGGGGAGCTGTTTTTT.

This clone was seen only once. The V call is TRBV28, the J call TRBJ1-2; 8 positions agree with TRBD1. V gave up 5 bases and J gave up 4 bases; unmatched junction bases: 0. The V gene's germline CDR1 is MDHEN and CDR2 SYDVKM. This CDR3 has 12 residues. This chain's CDR3 is CASSTGGYGYTF. Here the CDR3 DNA reads TGTGCCAGCAGTACAGGGGGCTATGGCTACACCTTC.

The chain combines TRBV23-1 with TRBJ2-7; D not resolved. TRBV23-1 is assigned to the ORF class and has an uncertain function. The CDR3 is 13 residues long. V lost 1 base and J lost 3, with 7 bases in between. The DNA of the CDR3 is TGCGCCAGCAGTCAATTCGTCCTCTACGAGCAGTACTTC. Its translation: CASSQFVLYEQYF.

The rearrangement joins TRBV4-2 to TRBJ1-6; TRBD1 matches 7 bases. Trimming cost V 5 bases and J 5 bases; bases outside gene matches: 12. The germline gives CDR1 LGHNA, CDR2 YNFKEQ. The CDR3 covers 17 residues. This CDR3 is CASSRVLDRFNNSPLHF. The CDR3 region has the DNA TGTGCCAGCAGCAGGGTCCTGGACAGGTTTAATAATTCACCCCTCCACTTT.

The chain is built from TRBV7-9 and TRBJ2-2; 11 nucleotides match TRBD2. Germline loops: CDR1 SEHNR, CDR2 FQNEAQ (reference sequence). The J segment lost 5 bases and the V segment lost 6 bases, leaving 5 bases of the junction unmatched. This CDR3 contains 15 residues. This CDR3 reads CASRALAGGTGELFF. CDR3 nucleotide sequence: TGTGCCAGCAGGGCTCTAGCGGGAGGTACCGGGGAGCTGTTTTTT.

A few counts support this clone. The chain has TRBV27 and TRBJ2-2, with D perhaps matching TRBD1 (5 bases). The CDR3 extends over 16 amino acids. The germline V gene has CDR1 MNHEY and CDR2 SMNVEV (reference sequence). Trimming shortened V by 8 bases and J by 0 bases, and 16 bases separated the two germline ends. The CDR3 nucleotides read TGTGCCAGCTCATTCCTTCGGACAACGAACACCGGGGAGCTGTTTTTT. Protein product: CASSFLRTTNTGELFF.

CDR3 protein: CASSYSDRGGTGELFF. The DNA of the CDR3 is TGTGCCAGCAGTTACTCGGACAGAGGGGGCACCGGGGAGCTGTTTTTT. The gene calls are TRBV6-6 and TRBJ2-2; D is possibly TRBD1 (6 bases). Germline V gene lookup returns CDR1 MNHNY and CDR2 SVGAGI (reference sequence). V lost 0 bases and J 4 bases, leaving 12 bases between the germline ends. CDR3 length equals 16 residues.

About this clone itself: This same CDR3 is encoded by further DNA sequences in the sample. The V gene is TRBV28, the J gene TRBJ2-7; D is possibly TRBD2 (5 bases). The CDR3 length is 14 residues. Trimming pared 4 bases from V and 0 bases from J, leaving 10 bases between. CDR1 MDHEN and CDR2 SYDVKM come from the germline V gene. The CDR3 is CASSSSGSSYEQYF. The CDR3 DNA follows: TGTGCCAGCAGTTCCAGCGGATCCTCCTACGAGCAGTACTTC.

This clone was counted between two and nine times. The J gene is TRBJ1-1, the V gene TRBV5-5, with D unclear. The CDR3 spans 11 residues. The germline V gene encodes CDR1 SGHKS and CDR2 YYEKEE (reference sequence). Trimming pared 4 bases from V and 8 bases from J, leaving 9 bases between. CDR3: CASSQNREAFF. The CDR3 bases are TGTGCCAGCAGCCAAAATCGGGAAGCTTTCTTT.

The sample holds a few counts of this clone. The CDR3 spells CASSGDRRSYTF. The CDR3 DNA follows: TGTGCCAGCTCGGGGGACCGTCGAAGCTACACCTTC. The chain uses TRBV6-6 and TRBJ1-2, with a weak D call TRBD1 (5 bases). Germline CDR1 is MNHNY and CDR2 is SVGAGI (reference sequence). CDR3 length equals 12 residues. Trimming cost V 8 bases and J 9 bases, with 16 bases left between them.

The chain has TRBV4-1 and TRBJ2-1, with a possible D match to TRBD1 (5 bases). Germline lookup yields CDR1 MGHRA and CDR2 YSYEKL. V was trimmed by 2 bases and J by 6 bases, leaving 8 bases between them. This CDR3 comprises 13 residues. In nucleotides, the CDR3 is TGCGCCAGCAGCCAACTCAGGGCCAATGAGCAGTTCTTC. It codes for CASSQLRANEQFF.

The rearrangement uses TRBV9 and TRBJ2-4; TRBD2 aligns across 13 bases. CDR1 is SGDLS, CDR2 YYNGEE, per germline. The trim removed 2 bases at V and 8 bases at J, leaving 1 base unmatched. This CDR3 has 14 residues. CDR3 in DNA: TGTGCCAGCAGCGTCACTAGCGGGGGGGACATTCAGTACTTC. The encoded protein is CASSVTSGGDIQYF.

This rearrangement joins TRBV6-4 to TRBJ2-3; D may be TRBD1 (6 bases). The CDR3 has 14 residues. V was pared by 4 bases and J by 2 bases, with 10 bases between. Germline V CDR1 and CDR2: MRHNA, SNTAGT. This CDR3 reads CASSVQGTTDTQYF. The CDR3 bases are TGTGCCAGCAGTGTCCAGGGGACCACAGATACGCAGTATTTT.

The chain couples TRBV6-6 to TRBJ1-1; perhaps TRBD1 as D (6 bases). With 5 bases removed from V and 4 bases from J, the gap between germline ends came to 11 bases. CDR1 is MNHNY, CDR2 SVGAGI, per germline (reference sequence). CDR3 length equals 13 residues. The CDR3 nucleotides read TGTGCCAGCAGTACAGGGTCCCGCACTGAAGCTTTCTTT. Residues: CASSTGSRTEAFF.

V is TRBV29-1 and J is TRBJ2-3, with 9 bases fitting TRBD2. The CDR3 is 18 residues long. Germline lookup yields CDR1 SQVTM and CDR2 ANQGSEA. The V and J ends lost 6 bases and 3 bases, in that order; junction bases with no gene match: 19. Here the CDR3 DNA reads TGCAGCGTCGTCGCAATTTCCCGGCGGAGCGGGAGGACAGATACGCAGTATTTT. This sequence encodes CSVVAISRRSGRTDTQYF.